This TCR beta chain was observed in a study of blood T cell repertoires in COVID-19. Profiling relied on immunoSEQ multiplex PCR, and the TCRdb table lists in-frame clones only, not all of them. Of a few hundred thousand clones listed, approximately 85% are singletons. This CDR3 has 13 residues. V lost 5 bases to trimming and J lost 4 bases; unmatched junction nucleotides: 4. The V gene's germline CDR1 is SNHLY and CDR2 FYNNEI. Participants came from roughly 25 US areas, aged about 18 to 95 years. Recovered status in Cohort 3 required two negative PCRs, clearance, or symptom resolution. The count of this clone is one.

Sequenced input: PBMCs or T cells enriched from blood (not recorded which). This TCR derives from a woman in her forties or fifties who had recovered from COVID-19. The chain carries TRBV2 and TRBJ2-5; 7 bases map to TRBD1. The CDR3 bases are TGTGCCAGCAGTCCCAGGGGGTTAGAGACCCAGTACTTC. Its protein product is CASSPRGLETQYF.